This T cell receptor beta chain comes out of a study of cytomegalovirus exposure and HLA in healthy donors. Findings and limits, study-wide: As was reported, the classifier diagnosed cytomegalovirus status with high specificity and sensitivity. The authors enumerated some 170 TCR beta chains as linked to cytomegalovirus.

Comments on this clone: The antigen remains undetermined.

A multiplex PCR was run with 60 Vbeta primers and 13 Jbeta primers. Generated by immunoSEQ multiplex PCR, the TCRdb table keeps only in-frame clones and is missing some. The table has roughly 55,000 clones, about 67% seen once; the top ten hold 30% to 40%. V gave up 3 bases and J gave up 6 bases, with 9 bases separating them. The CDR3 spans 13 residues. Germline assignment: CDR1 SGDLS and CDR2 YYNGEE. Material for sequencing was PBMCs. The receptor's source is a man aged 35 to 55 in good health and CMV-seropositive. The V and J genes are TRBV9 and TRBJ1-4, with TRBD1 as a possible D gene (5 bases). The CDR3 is CASSGVTDEKLFF. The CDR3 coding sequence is TGTGCCAGCAGCGGAGTGACAGATGAAAAACTGTTTTTT.